This T cell receptor beta chain was identified during a study of ipilimumab plus nivolumab after autologous stem cell transplantation. Study context: A median of 8 nivolumab and 5 ipilimumab doses were given. Myeloma patients were high-risk transplant-naive or relapsed within 3 years of first autologous transplant.

Ipilimumab, 1 mg/kg, started 14 to 28 days after autologous transplant. Repertoires were generated with immunoSEQ multiplex PCR, while TCRdb's copy carries only in-frame clones and drops some. The sample lists some 43,000 clones, about 88% occurring once. Deletions cut 4 bases from V and 2 bases from J, with 12 bases between. The V gene's germline CDR1 is SGHVS and CDR2 FNYEAQ. The CDR3 runs to 14 residues. Study-level results: Authors suggest TCR repertoire, Treg phenotype and gut microbiota support further study.

In regard to this clone: Its antigen remains unidentified. Other DNA sequences in the same sample also yield this CDR3.

The source material was PBMCs, sampled in a trial of ipilimumab plus nivolumab as post-transplant consolidation. The receptor comes from a male donor with multiple myeloma. This chain joins TRBV7-6 and TRBJ2-7; the D gene is possibly TRBD2 (5 bases). CDR3 in DNA: TGTGCCAGCAGCTCGCGGACGGGGACCTACGAGCAGTACTTC. Its protein product is CASSSRTGTYEQYF.